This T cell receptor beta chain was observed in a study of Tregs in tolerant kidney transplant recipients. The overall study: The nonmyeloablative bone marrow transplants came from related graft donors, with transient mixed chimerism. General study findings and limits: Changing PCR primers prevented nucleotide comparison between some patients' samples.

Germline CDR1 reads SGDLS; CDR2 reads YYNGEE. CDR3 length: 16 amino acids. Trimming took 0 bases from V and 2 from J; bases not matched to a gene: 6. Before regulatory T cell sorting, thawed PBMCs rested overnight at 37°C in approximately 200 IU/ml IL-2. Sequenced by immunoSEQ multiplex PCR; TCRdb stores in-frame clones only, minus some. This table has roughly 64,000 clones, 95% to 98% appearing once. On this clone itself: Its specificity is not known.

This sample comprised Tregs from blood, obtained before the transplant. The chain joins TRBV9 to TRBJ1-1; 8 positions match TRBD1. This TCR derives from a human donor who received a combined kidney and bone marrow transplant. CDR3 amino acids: CASSVAPQGVNTEAFF. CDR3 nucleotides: TGTGCCAGCAGCGTAGCCCCACAGGGGGTAAACACTGAAGCTTTCTTT.